Included here is one T cell receptor (beta chain) sequence, with context. Its antigen is not known. Between the trimmed V and J ends, which lost 0 bases and 0 bases, there was a span of 10 bases. In germline, CDR1 is LGHDT, CDR2 YNNKEL (reference sequence). The CDR3 spans 16 residues. This sample is drawn from a study of T cell responses to AZD1222 COVID-19 vaccine. Whole-study findings and limits: Within unmutated variant regions lay the reported targets of nearly half of spike-specific TCRs. The donor group comprised mostly white British people and more females; the analysis possibly underestimated clonal diversity. Spike-specific TCR breadth and depth were elevated following two AZD1222 doses.

Clones were sequenced by immunoSEQ multiplex PCR, and TCRdb holds only the in-frame ones, with some missing. The data contain tens of thousands of clones, less than 85% of them singletons. Specimen: peripheral blood, collected on day 0 of AZD1222 vaccination. The rearrangement uses TRBV3-1 (or the pseudogene TRBV3-2) and TRBJ2-3; possible D gene TRBD2, 5 bases. This receptor was identified in an adult in good health. The CDR3 DNA reads as TGTGCCAGCAGCCAAGACCCTAGCTTAAGCACAGATACGCAGTATTTT. It yields the protein CASSQDPSLSTDTQYF.